This T cell receptor beta chain is drawn from a study of T cell repertoires in cytomegalovirus infection. Turning to the study itself: CMV infection plus the matching HLA type was flagged by public TCR beta signatures.

A single record per CDR3 protein comes from TCRdb applying MiXCR to the reads. This table holds roughly 150,000 distinct CDR3 sequences, 17% found once. The sequence was collected from a human donor in good health (CMV status not recorded). Some clones in this sample may be carry-over from other donors' samples. Material: CD8+ T cells from PBMCs.

CDR3 sequence (DNA): TGTGCCAGCAGTGATGGGACGCAGTATTTT. Encoded protein: CASSDGTQYF. The V call is TRBV12-3 or TRBV12-4, the J call TRBJ2-3, with D unclear. This CDR3 has 10 residues. The V and J ends lost 5 bases and 9 bases respectively, with 6 bases between them.